Reported below is one TCR beta chain. As yet, its antigen is unknown. This sample is drawn from a study of T cells in Graves' hyperthyroidism and ophthalmopathy. TCR beta CDR3 regions were amplified from RNA transcripts. Initially, a first-round RT-PCR of the TCR CDR3 employed the HTBI primer set. In TCRdb, the multiplex PCR reads were re-called with MiXCR into one record per CDR3 protein. The table includes roughly 700,000 distinct CDR3 sequences, approximately 40% detected once. The junction had 10 bases not matched to a gene; V was cut back by 2 bases and J by 5 bases. Germline CDR1 is SGHDT and CDR2 is YYEEEE. This CDR3 is built from 16 residues. Study-wide points: Blood samples included most of the expanded thyroid clonotypes exceeding 0.001.

Sample: blood. The chain is built from TRBV5-6 and TRBJ1-1; TRBD1 matches 9 bases. This receptor was taken from a woman in her 40s with Graves' hyperthyroidism. CDR3 residues: CASSFRTGALETEAFF. The CDR3 DNA sequence: TGTGCCAGCAGCTTCAGGACAGGGGCCCTGGAGACTGAAGCTTTCTTT.